This T cell receptor beta chain derives from a study of cytomegalovirus exposure and HLA in healthy donors. Primers included in the PCR were 60 Vbeta and 13 Jbeta primers. The table came from immunoSEQ multiplex PCR; TCRdb's copy has only in-frame clones and leaves some out. The sample gives around 39,000 clones, approximately 80% of which show up once; 1.4% is in the top ten. Germline V lookup: CDR1 LNHNV, CDR2 YYDKDF (reference sequence). Losses at the gene ends were 9 bases for V and 11 bases for J; bases not matched to a gene: 2. The CDR3 consists of 9 residues. The specimen was PBMCs. This sequence originates from a man aged 30-40 years in good health and CMV-seronegative. The chain combines TRBV15 with TRBJ2-7, with TRBD1 identical over 9 bases. The CDR3 region has the DNA TGTGCCACACGACAGGGGGAGTACTTC. Amino acid sequence: CATRQGEYF.